The present TCR beta chain was sequenced within a study of blood T cell repertoires in COVID-19. Looking at the study overall: Collection of acute and convalescent COVID-19 samples took place in the United States, Italy and Spain. PBMCs, B-cell-depleted T cells, or T cells were the source of the cDNA or gDNA that made up the material.

Germline V CDR1 and CDR2: SGHRS, YFSETQ. Trimming stripped 3 bases from V and 4 bases from J, with 13 bases between. The CDR3 sequence is 14 residues long. In the study's own analysis: Estimated nucleated cell counts came from reference gene primer amplification. Generated by immunoSEQ multiplex PCR, the TCRdb table keeps only in-frame clones and is missing some. The V and J calls and the clone size are those of that table, but D and trimming were determined from the DNA. Among approximately 130,000 clones listed, roughly 79% were seen once. The receptor comes from a man at least 80 years old with acute or convalescent COVID-19. The specimen was peripheral blood. V usage is TRBV5-1 and J usage is TRBJ2-5, with a weak D call TRBD2 (6 bases). The CDR3: CASSSSGTLETQYF. CDR3 coding DNA: TGCGCCAGCAGCTCCTCCGGGACTCTAGAGACCCAGTACTTC.